This entry is about one TCR beta chain. There is no known antigen for this receptor. The input lacks base qualities; no much larger clone sits a single base away. Libraries were built with the immunoSEQ multiplex PCR assay. The authors processed their data as follows. To diagnose cytomegalovirus status from the catalog of TCR beta chain sequences, a statistical classification framework was built. Sourced from immuneACCESS, this table was stored by TCRdb with only in-frame sequences that have V and J called. A share of the clones is absent; for the studies checked, an unresolved V gene accounts for under half, and the remainder has no known explanation. V and J calls and clone size are those listed in that table; D and trimming were worked out from the DNA. A total of approximately 110,000 clones appear in this sample, about nine tenths of them only once. About 2.1% of the sample comes from the top ten.

Its CDR3 holds 14 amino acids, cysteine through phenylalanine. CDR3 DNA is the only sequence kept; it has 42 bases, read in frame from the first base. At the junction V is shortened by 3 bases and J by 4 bases, with 13 bases in between. Reading the germline V gene (reference sequence) gives CDR1 SEHNR and CDR2 FQNEAQ. The record originates from a study of cytomegalovirus exposure and HLA in healthy donors (dated 2017 in TCRdb). For the study in its entirety: According to a later analysis, one platform produced both the 100 to 150 validation repertoires and the roughly 660 repertoires of the first cohort. The study aimed to test whether signatures of past pathogen exposure could be identified by cataloging public T cell receptors. A separate validation cohort of over a hundred different subjects was used in addition to the roughly 720-subject first cohort. To predict cytomegalovirus infection status, the study combined high-throughput TCR immunosequencing, statistical association of individual TCRs with disease status, and machine learning. The investigation overall reported the following: In the study, about 150 TCR beta chains were listed as associated with cytomegalovirus. The classifier was reported to diagnose cytomegalovirus status with high specificity and sensitivity in both the original and validation cohorts. A later analysis found that TCRs clustered in the first cohort also tended to co-occur in the 120 validation repertoires, with 94% of cluster scores above 0. According to the authors, the approach could potentially be generalized to other disease states and immunological phenotypes. A few of the identified cytomegalovirus-associated TCR beta chains were confirmed in vitro to be specific for cytomegalovirus antigens. Most TCR sequences were observed very rarely across donors, whereas some public TCRs were present in many individuals. A later analysis had no HLA typing for the validation cohort, so co-occurrence there was scored across all 120 or so repertoires.

The donors belonged to the validation cohort of about 120 subjects, which was separate from the roughly 670-subject first cohort. This clonotype originated in a young woman in good health and CMV-seronegative. Sequencing was done on a sample of PBMCs. The chain uses TRBV7-9 and TRBJ2-7; TRBD1 could be the D gene, as 6 bases match. Read as DNA, the sequence is TGTGCCAGCAGCTTCCCAGGGGCTCAATACGAGCAGTACTTC. Its protein reads: CASSFPGAQYEQYF.